These 20 T cell receptor beta chains originate from one sample sequenced in a study of T-cell reconstitution after alpha-beta-depleted transplantation in children. It was with unique molecular identifiers that the TCRbeta library was prepared. MiXCR, run by TCRdb on the PCR reads, gives a single entry per CDR3 protein. This sample has approximately 80,000 distinct CDR3 sequences, with less than 15% found just once. The sequencing here drew on PBMCs, mostly from graft donor cells, taken 180 days after TCRalphabeta/CD19-depleted stem cell transplant. Receptors originate from a male patient under 10 years old who had a stem cell transplant for acute lymphoblastic leukemia, so the T cells may come from the graft donor.

The chain joins TRBV28 to TRBJ2-2, with TRBD1 identical over 11 bases. The germline V gene has CDR1 MDHEN and CDR2 SYDVKM. Germline trimming cut 6 bases from V and 6 bases from J; bases unmatched to any gene: 6. The CDR3 runs to 15 residues. Written as DNA, the CDR3 is TGTGCCAGCAGCACACCGGGACAGGGGGCCGGGGAGCTGTTTTTT. Residues: CASSTPGQGAGELFF.

This clonotype has a handful of counts. The chain recombines TRBV7-8 with TRBJ1-5; D unresolved. The germline CDR1 and CDR2 sequences are SGHVS and FQNEAQ. Trimming stripped 6 bases from V and 0 bases from J, with 12 bases between. This CDR3 spans 15 amino acids. The DNA of the CDR3 is TGTGCCAGCAGTCGGGTCTTTAATAGCAATCAGCCCCAGCATTTT. It codes for CASSRVFNSNQPQHF.

The chain couples TRBV11-3 to TRBJ2-3, with 8 bases identical to TRBD1. V was pared by 7 bases and J by 0 bases, with 9 bases of the junction left unmatched. Germline loops: CDR1 SGHNT, CDR2 YENEEA. There are 16 residues in the CDR3. The CDR3 DNA reads as TGTGCCAGCACCCCAGGGGGCAAGCGTAGCACAGATACGCAGTATTTT. It specifies CASTPGGKRSTDTQYF.

This clonotype was counted a few times. The chain employs TRBV5-1 and TRBJ1-1; D may be TRBD1 (5 bases). The germline V gene has CDR1 SGHRS and CDR2 YFSETQ. V was trimmed by 2 bases and J by 2 bases, leaving 10 bases between them. This CDR3 spans 14 amino acids. The CDR3 DNA reads as TGCGCCAGCAGCTTTCGGGGGGGAAACACTGAAGCTTTCTTT. Its protein product is CASSFRGGNTEAFF.

This clonotype has more than one count but fewer than ten. The chain couples TRBV20-1 to TRBJ2-7, with D uncertain. V lost 5 bases, J lost 2 bases, and 13 bases lay in between. This CDR3 comprises 13 residues. Germline V gives CDR1 DFQATT, CDR2 SNEGSKA (reference sequence). The CDR3 sequence is CSALENQAYEQYF. As DNA, the CDR3 is TGCAGTGCTCTAGAGAATCAGGCCTACGAGCAGTACTTC.

This clonotype was found many times. The chain couples TRBV5-5 to TRBJ2-5, with D perhaps TRBD1 (6 bases). Germline CDR1 is SGHKS and CDR2 is YYEKEE (reference sequence). CDR3 size: 16 residues. V gave up 4 bases and J gave up 0 bases, with 16 bases separating them. The CDR3 region has the DNA TGTGCCAGCAGCCATGACAGGAAGGGGTACCAAGAGACCCAGTACTTC. The encoded protein is CASSHDRKGYQETQYF.

This clonotype was observed a handful of times. The chain joins TRBV7-2 to TRBJ2-5; TRBD2 agrees at 7 bases. The CDR3 runs 14 residues. Germline V gene sequence: CDR1 SGHTA, CDR2 FQGNSA. V dropped 5 bases and J dropped 5; count of bases not matched to a gene: 8. The CDR3 spells CASSPTAGVETQYF. Here the CDR3 DNA reads TGTGCCAGCAGCCCTACTGCGGGGGTTGAGACCCAGTACTTC.

CDR3 nucleotides: TGTGCCAGCAGCTTGGAGTTGGGGGGATATGGCTACACCTTC. It encodes CASSLELGGYGYTF. The chain employs TRBV5-6 and TRBJ1-2; tentatively, D is TRBD1 (5 bases). V gave up 0 bases and J gave up 5 bases, with 11 bases separating them. Germline V gene sequence: CDR1 SGHDT, CDR2 YYEEEE. The CDR3 has 14 amino acids.

The rearrangement uses TRBV24-1 and TRBJ2-4; the D call may be TRBD1 or TRBD2 (5 bases each). V gave up 4 bases and J gave up 1 base, with 13 bases separating them. CDR1 is KGHDR, CDR2 SFDVKD, per germline. CDR3 length equals 16 residues. The CDR3, as DNA: TGTGCCACCAGTGACCCGAGCGAGGGGGCCAAAAACATTCAGTACTTC. Translation gives CATSDPSEGAKNIQYF.

This clonotype was observed many times. The rearrangement uses TRBV28 and TRBJ2-7, with 10 positions matching TRBD1. This CDR3 is built from 14 residues. Germline V gene lookup returns CDR1 MDHEN and CDR2 SYDVKM. The J segment lost 7 bases and the V segment lost 6 bases, leaving 9 bases of the junction unmatched. The CDR3 here is CASSRGTGAGEQYF. CDR3 sequence (DNA): TGTGCCAGCAGCCGAGGGACAGGGGCGGGGGAGCAGTACTTC.

CDR3 sequence (DNA): TGCGCCAGCACCGTCGCCGACGAGCAGTACTTC. Translated: CASTVADEQYF. The chain couples TRBV5-1 to TRBJ2-7, with D uncertain. The CDR3 runs 11 residues. CDR1 and CDR2 (germline): SGHRS, YFSETQ. The V end lost 6 bases, the J end lost 5 bases, and 9 bases lay between the germline ends.

This clonotype was counted a few times. V gene TRBV20-1 combines with J gene TRBJ2-2; D is undetermined. This CDR3 contains 13 residues. V was cut by 0 bases and J by 12 bases, with 14 bases left in between. Germline assignment: CDR1 DFQATT and CDR2 SNEGSKA (reference sequence). The DNA for the CDR3 is TGCAGTGCTAGAGATGACCCCCTTCTTAAGCTGTTTTTT. It codes for CSARDDPLLKLFF.

The J gene is TRBJ1-5, the V gene TRBV15; a possible D gene is TRBD1 (6 bases). The CDR3 consists of 17 residues. Germline CDR1 reads LNHNV; CDR2 reads YYDKDF (reference sequence). With 0 bases removed from V and 7 bases from J, the gap between germline ends came to 19 bases. For the CDR3, the DNA is TGTGCCACCAGCAGAGATGTAGGGACACAATTCCAGCAGCCCCAGCATTTT. Protein sequence: CATSRDVGTQFQQPQHF. Based on the CDR3 plus reference TRBV15 and TRBJ1-5, the full variable domain is DAMVIQNPRYQVTQFGKPVTLSCSQTLNHNVMYWYQQKSSQAPKLLFHYYDKDFNNEADTPDNFQSRRPNTSFCFLDIRSPGLGDTAMYLCATSRDVGTQFQQPQHFGDGTRLSIL.

This chain links TRBV2 with TRBJ1-5; TRBD1 is a possible D gene (5 bases). CDR3 length: 15 residues. Trimming stripped 4 bases from V and 0 bases from J, with 10 bases between. Germline V lookup: CDR1 SNHLY, CDR2 FYNNEI. CDR3 residues: CASSAGLGSNQPQHF. The CDR3 DNA sequence: TGTGCCAGCAGTGCAGGGTTAGGTAGCAATCAGCCCCAGCATTTT.

This clonotype was counted between two and nine times. V usage is TRBV20-1 and J usage is TRBJ1-2; D uncertain. The V and J ends lost 8 bases and 0 bases respectively, with 13 bases between them. This CDR3 has 13 residues. CDR1 is DFQATT, CDR2 SNEGSKA, per germline (reference sequence). The DNA of the CDR3 is TGCAGTCTAAGGTCCTTAGCTAACTATGGCTACACCTTC. It encodes CSLRSLANYGYTF.

This clonotype appeared a few times. The V call is TRBV5-1, the J call TRBJ2-2, with D possibly TRBD1 on 6 matching bases. CDR1 is SGHRS and CDR2 is YFSETQ in the germline V gene. The V gene lost 1 base and the J gene lost 0 bases, with 10 bases spanning the gap. This CDR3 has 16 residues. The CDR3 DNA reads as TGCGCCAGCAGCTTGACGGGACACACGAACACCGGGGAGCTGTTTTTT. Amino acids: CASSLTGHTNTGELFF.

J is TRBJ2-7 and V is TRBV19; 8 bases line up with TRBD1. The J segment lost 2 bases and the V segment lost 6 bases, leaving 9 bases of the junction unmatched. This CDR3 is 15 amino acids long. Looked up from germline, CDR1 is LNHDA and CDR2 is SQIVND (reference sequence). In DNA form, the CDR3 reads TGTGCCAGTAGGAAGGGACAGGCTGGGCCCTACGAGCAGTACTTC. Translating gives CASRKGQAGPYEQYF. The full variable domain, completed using reference TRBV19 and TRBJ2-7, is DGGITQSPKYLFRKEGQNVTLSCEQNLNHDAMYWYRQDPGQGLRLIYYSQIVNDFQKGDIAEGYSVSREKKESFPLTVTSAQKNPTAFYLCASRKGQAGPYEQYFGPGTRLTVT.

The chain is built from TRBV7-2 and TRBJ2-7, with 10 positions matching TRBD1. In germline, CDR1 is SGHTA, CDR2 FQGNSA. Germline trimming cut 11 bases from V and 1 base from J; bases unmatched to any gene: 8. The CDR3 runs 14 residues. CDR3 region: CASRRDRGSYEQYF. The CDR3 region has the DNA TGTGCCTCCAGACGGGACAGGGGTTCCTACGAGCAGTACTTC.

This clonotype was picked up a small number of times. This chain links TRBV18 with TRBJ2-5; D not certain. This CDR3 comprises 14 residues. Looked up from germline, CDR1 is KGHSH and CDR2 is LQKENI. Trimming cost V 4 bases and J 2 bases, with 11 bases left between them. The CDR3 DNA reads as TGTGCCAGCTCACTAGGAAGGGTTCAAGAGACCCAGTACTTC. It translates to CASSLGRVQETQYF.

The rearrangement links TRBV12-3 or TRBV12-4 to TRBJ1-4; D might be TRBD1 (6 bases). This CDR3 is built from 15 residues. Deletions cut 3 bases from V and 7 bases from J, with 15 bases between. CDR3 residues: CASSFGRGLGEKLFF. Written as DNA, the CDR3 is TGTGCCAGCAGTTTCGGCAGGGGTTTGGGTGAAAAACTGTTTTTT.